This entry features one T cell receptor beta chain sequence. CDR3 length: 16 amino acids. The V and J ends lost 5 bases and 6 bases, in that order; junction bases with no gene match: 13. This sample is part of a study of CDR3 diversity in severe acne. One entry per CDR3 protein, called by TCRdb with MiXCR from the PCR reads. The sample gives about 98,000 distinct CDR3 sequences, approximately 47% of which show up once; around 12% is in the top ten. Sequenced: blood. The chain recombines TRBV12-3 or TRBV12-4 with TRBJ2-3; 8 bases are a match to TRBD2. The sequence came from a male donor with acne. The CDR3 is CASSPGTSSEGDTQYF. CDR3 nucleotides: TGTGCCAGCAGTCCCGGGACTAGTTCGGAAGGGGATACGCAGTATTTT.